This T cell receptor beta chain was obtained from a study of blood T cell repertoires in COVID-19. Study information: Collection of acute and convalescent COVID-19 samples took place in the United States, Italy and Spain. In each case, the material was cDNA or gDNA derived from T cells, B-cell-depleted T cells, or PBMCs.

As handled by the study authors: Nucleated cell counts were estimated from reference gene primer amplification. Sequencing used immunoSEQ multiplex PCR; TCRdb keeps in-frame clones, though not all of them. The DNA was the basis for D and trimming; V, J and clone size are from that table. In the table there are about 260,000 clones, around 83% of which are singletons. With 3 bases removed from V and 0 bases from J, the gap between germline ends came to 9 bases. Germline CDR1 reads SGHVS; CDR2 reads FQNEAQ. There are 15 residues in the CDR3. The sequence derives from a woman in her thirties or forties who had recovered from COVID-19. The rearrangement uses TRBV7-8 and TRBJ1-5; no firm D call. Source material: peripheral blood. The CDR3 reads CASSFTGYSNQPQHF. The DNA for the CDR3 is TGTGCCAGCAGCTTCACGGGGTATAGCAATCAGCCCCAGCATTTT.